The sequence of this TCR beta chain was determined in a study of control samples from healthy donors and cancer patients. Generated by immunoSEQ multiplex PCR, the TCRdb table keeps only in-frame clones and is missing some. The sample lists about 76,000 clones, roughly 90% occurring once. V was cut by 2 bases and J by 7 bases, with 12 bases left in between. CDR3 length equals 14 residues. Per the germline V gene, CDR1 is MDHEN and CDR2 is SYDVKM. The clonotype comes from a woman in her forties or fifties with colorectal cancer. The chain uses TRBV28 and TRBJ1-5; perhaps TRBD1 as D (6 bases). Sequencing input: PBMCs. The CDR3 loop is CASSLRAGDQPQHF. Here the CDR3 DNA reads TGTGCCAGCAGTTTAAGGGCAGGGGACCAGCCCCAGCATTTT. Combining the CDR3 with reference TRBV28 and TRBJ1-5 gives the whole variable domain DVKVTQSSRYLVKRTGEKVFLECVQDMDHENMFWYRQDPGLGLRLIYFSYDVKMKEKGDIPEGYSVSREKKERFSLILESASTNQTSMYLCASSLRAGDQPQHFGDGTRLSIL.